The 21 T cell receptor beta chains below come from one sample, sequenced in a study of cytomegalovirus exposure and HLA in healthy donors. This PCR relied on a set of 60 Vbeta primers and 13 Jbeta primers. Using immunoSEQ multiplex PCR, the repertoire was profiled, and TCRdb retains in-frame clones only, with some absent. The sample has approximately 80,000 clones, 65% to 80% seen once. Sequencing was done on a sample of PBMCs. The receptors here all came from a man between 60 and 70 years old in good health and CMV-seronegative.

By frequency in the sample, this clone is large (0.1 to 1%). The rearrangement joins TRBV4-1 to TRBJ1-1; 11 nucleotides line up with TRBD1. With 4 bases clipped from V and 7 bases from J, the junction kept 5 bases outside the gene matches. The CDR3 extends over 14 amino acids. CDR1 and CDR2 from the germline V gene are MGHRA and YSYEKL. For the CDR3, the DNA is TGCGCCAGCAGCCCGGGGACAGGGGGGGGTGAAGCTTTCTTT. Translated, it gives CASSPGTGGGEAFF.

This chain joins TRBV7-3 and TRBJ1-1, with D possibly matching TRBD1 (5 bases). The CDR3 has 14 amino acids. From germline, CDR1 is SGHTA and CDR2 FQGTGA. Trimming pared 2 bases from V and 3 bases from J, leaving 10 bases between. The CDR3 region is CASSLGGGDTEAFF. The DNA of the CDR3 is TGTGCCAGCAGCTTAGGGGGGGGTGACACTGAAGCTTTCTTT.

This clone was recorded a few times. V and J are TRBV13 and TRBJ1-1, with D perhaps matching TRBD1 (6 bases). Per germline, CDR1 PRHDT and CDR2 FYEKMQ (reference sequence). The V gene lost 0 bases and the J gene lost 4 bases, with 12 bases spanning the gap. CDR3 length: 15 amino acids. CDR3 bases: TGTGCCAGCAGCTTAGGCCGGGGGGGCGGCACTGAAGCTTTCTTT. It encodes CASSLGRGGGTEAFF. The full variable domain, its missing parts supplied by reference TRBV13 and TRBJ1-1, is AAGVIQSPRHLIKEKRETATLKCYPIPRHDTVYWYQQGPGQDPQFLISFYEKMQSDKGSIPDRFSAQQFSDYHSELNMSSLELGDSALYFCASSLGRGGGTEAFFGQGTRLTVV.

CDR3 DNA: TGTGCCAGCAGCTTAACGGCGGGGGGACCCTACGAGCAGTACTTC. Translating it yields CASSLTAGGPYEQYF. The V call is TRBV7-3, the J call TRBJ2-7; 8 nucleotides align to TRBD2. Losses at the gene ends were 0 bases for V and 2 bases for J; bases not matched to a gene: 3. The CDR3 has 15 amino acids. Germline CDR1 is SGHTA and CDR2 is FQGTGA.

The chain is built from TRBV30 and TRBJ2-4; possibly TRBD2 for D (6 bases). The length of the CDR3 is 13 residues. With 0 bases removed from V and 6 bases from J, the gap between germline ends came to 9 bases. Germline CDR1 is GTSNPN and CDR2 is SVGIG (reference sequence). Written as DNA, the CDR3 is TGTGCCTGGAGTGTAACGGGGGTAAACATTCAGTACTTC. Residues: CAWSVTGVNIQYF.

The chain employs TRBV7-3 and TRBJ2-1, with 7 positions matching TRBD2. The CDR3 loop spans 12 amino acids. V lost 8 bases, J lost 6 bases, and 4 bases stayed unmatched. The germline CDR1 and CDR2 sequences are SGHTA and FQGTGA. The CDR3 coding sequence is TGTGCCAGCGGGGGGGGTCGCAATGAGCAGTTCTTC. Amino acid sequence: CASGGGRNEQFF.

CDR3 protein: CASGQGVAEAFF. CDR3 bases: TGTGCCTCCGGACAGGGCGTCGCTGAAGCTTTCTTT. V and J are TRBV30 and TRBJ1-1, with 8 bases identical to TRBD1. Germline CDR1 is GTSNPN and CDR2 is SVGIG (reference sequence). The CDR3 totals 12 residues. Trimming took 7 bases from V and 6 from J; bases not matched to a gene: 7.

The genes are TRBV7-3 and TRBJ2-3; 7 bases agree with TRBD2. The germline V gene has CDR1 SGHTA and CDR2 FQGTGA. The CDR3 consists of 16 residues. V dropped 2 bases and J dropped 1; count of bases not matched to a gene: 6. This CDR3 reads CASSLRAGLGTDTQYF. Here the CDR3 DNA reads TGTGCCAGCAGCTTACGAGCGGGGCTTGGCACAGATACGCAGTATTTT.

The V gene is TRBV5-3, the J gene TRBJ2-1; 10 bases match TRBD2. TRBV5-3 belongs to the ORF category, with a function that is uncertain. This CDR3 has 14 residues. J lost 9 bases, V lost 4 bases, and 7 bases had no gene match. In DNA form, the CDR3 reads TGTGCCAGAAGCGACGCTTCTAGCGGGGGTGAGCAGTTCTTC. As protein: CARSDASSGGEQFF.

The chain couples TRBV7-9 to TRBJ1-1, with D perhaps TRBD1 (5 bases). Germline assignment: CDR1 SEHNR and CDR2 FQNEAQ (reference sequence). There are 14 residues in the CDR3. The V end was cut by 4 bases, the J end by 2 bases, with 11 bases between. In nucleotides, the CDR3 is TGTGCCAGCAGCTCAACGACAGATAACACTGAAGCTTTCTTT. It specifies CASSSTTDNTEAFF.

V gene TRBV6-1 combines with J gene TRBJ1-5; TRBD1 matches at 11 bases. The germline V gene encodes CDR1 MNHNS and CDR2 SASEGT. CDR3 length: 16 residues. Trimming at V came to 4 bases and at J to 6 bases, leaving 8 bases not matched to a gene. In nucleotides, the CDR3 is TGTGCCAGCAGTGGATCGGGACAGGGGGGTACTCAGCCCCAGCATTTT. Translating gives CASSGSGQGGTQPQHF.

V is TRBV5-1 and J is TRBJ2-1; D gene ambiguous. The CDR3 extends over 15 amino acids. V lost 0 bases, J lost 6 bases, and 13 bases lay in between. CDR1 and CDR2 (germline): SGHRS, YFSETQ. The CDR3 DNA is TGCGCCAGCAGCTTGGGGCTCCCCCCCCTCAATGAGCAGTTCTTC. This sequence encodes CASSLGLPPLNEQFF.

The gene calls are TRBV9 and TRBJ2-5; 8 bases agree with TRBD2. This CDR3 is 17 amino acids long. Germline V gene sequence: CDR1 SGDLS, CDR2 YYNGEE. V was clipped by 3 bases and J by 2 bases; unmatched bases: 12. In nucleotides, the CDR3 is TGTGCCAGCAGCGCCCGCTGGGATAGCGGGGTTCAAGAGACCCAGTACTTC. As protein: CASSARWDSGVQETQYF.

The CDR3 DNA reads TGTGCCAGCTCACCACGCGTTAGCACAGATACGCAGTATTTT. It is translated as CASSPRVSTDTQYF. The gene calls are TRBV18 and TRBJ2-3; D ambiguous. The V gene's germline CDR1 is KGHSH and CDR2 LQKENI. Trimming removed 1 base from V and 0 bases from J, with 5 bases in between. The CDR3 length is 14 residues.

V usage is TRBV2 and J usage is TRBJ1-1; D call uncertain. Germline V gene sequence: CDR1 SNHLY, CDR2 FYNNEI. CDR3 length equals 17 residues. Trimming stripped 8 bases from V and 0 bases from J, with 22 bases between. The CDR3 DNA reads as TGTGCCAGCCCCTTCGGCGGCGGGGAGGGAATGAACACTGAAGCTTTCTTT. Its protein product is CASPFGGGEGMNTEAFF.

The CDR3 coding sequence is TGTGCCAGCAGCCCCGTAAGGGGCTATGGCTACACCTTC. Its translation: CASSPVRGYGYTF. The chain employs TRBV11-2 and TRBJ1-2; possible D gene TRBD1, 5 bases. Trimming left V 5 bases short and J 4 bases short, with 11 bases between. This CDR3 has 13 amino acids. The germline CDR1 and CDR2 sequences are SGHAT and FQNNGV.

The V and J genes are TRBV19 and TRBJ2-3; 14 nucleotides match TRBD2. Germline CDR1 and CDR2: LNHDA and SQIVND (reference sequence). J gave up 3 bases and V 6 bases, and 11 bases lay outside the gene matches. This CDR3 region has 18 residues. CDR3 residues: CASSPRLAGGLGTDTQYF. The CDR3 DNA follows: TGTGCCAGTAGCCCGAGACTAGCGGGGGGGCTCGGAACAGATACGCAGTATTTT.

This chain connects TRBV6-5 to TRBJ2-5; 7 nucleotides agree with TRBD2. With V trimmed by 6 bases and J by 7 bases, 2 bases remained unmatched. From germline, CDR1 is MNHEY and CDR2 SVGAGI. The length of the CDR3 is 11 residues. CDR3 nucleotide sequence: TGTGCCAGCAGGACGGGAGGGACCCAGTACTTC. It is translated as CASRTGGTQYF.

V usage is TRBV7-6 and J usage is TRBJ2-7; 7 positions agree with TRBD1. The CDR3 covers 14 residues. The V segment lost 5 bases and the J segment 1 base; nucleotides outside the gene matches: 5. Germline CDR1 and CDR2: SGHVS and FNYEAQ. CDR3: CASSPRDSSYEQYF. The CDR3 region has the DNA TGTGCCAGCAGCCCCCGGGACAGTTCCTACGAGCAGTACTTC.

The chain links TRBV30 to TRBJ2-3; 9 bases line up with TRBD2. The length of the CDR3 is 14 residues. J lost 3 bases, V lost 0 bases, and 1 base had no gene match. Germline loops: CDR1 GTSNPN, CDR2 SVGIG (reference sequence). This CDR3 reads CAWSVAGGTDTQYF. The CDR3 DNA reads as TGTGCCTGGAGTGTAGCGGGGGGTACAGATACGCAGTATTTT. Full variable domain (remainder filled in from reference TRBV30 and TRBJ2-3): SQTIHQWPATLVQPVGSPLSLECTVEGTSNPNLYWYRQAAGRGLQLLFYSVGIGQISSEVPQNLSASRPQDRQFILSSKKLLLSDSGFYLCAWSVAGGTDTQYFGPGTRLTVL.

The chain is built from TRBV5-1 and TRBJ1-2; a possible D gene is TRBD1 (6 bases). Germline-derived CDR1 and CDR2 are SGHRS and YFSETQ. The V end lost 4 bases, the J end lost 6 bases, and 16 bases lay between the germline ends. This CDR3 contains 14 residues. CDR3: CASSAGGRGNGYTF. For the CDR3, the DNA is TGCGCCAGCAGCGCGGGGGGGCGGGGAAATGGCTACACCTTC. The variable domain in full, with the rest retrieved from reference TRBV5-1 and TRBJ1-2, is KAGVTQTPRYLIKTRGQQVTLSCSPISGHRSVSWYQQTPGQGLQFLFEYFSETQRNKGNFPGRFSGRQFSNSRSEMNVSTLELGDSALYLCASSAGGRGNGYTFGSGTRLTVV.